This note documents a single TCR beta chain sequence. The entry originates in a study of blood T cell repertoires in COVID-19. Assay used: immunoSEQ multiplex PCR; TCRdb lists only in-frame clones, some missing. The table includes about 58,000 clones, about 85% detected once. The receptor was isolated from a man aged 35-49 years with active COVID-19. The source material was peripheral blood.

The CDR3 DNA follows: TGTGCCAGCAGTTACCAGGGGGCGAATGAAAAACTGTTTTTT. Protein product: CASSYQGANEKLFF. The chain links TRBV7-2 to TRBJ1-4, with 8 bases aligning to TRBD1. The CDR3 runs to 14 residues. The V segment lost 6 bases and the J segment 5 bases; nucleotides outside the gene matches: 5. Germline V lookup: CDR1 SGHTA, CDR2 FQGNSA.